Included here is one T cell receptor beta chain sequence, with context. Its cognate antigen has yet to be identified. The data were obtained in a study of monozygotic twins with inflammatory bowel disease (dated by TCRdb to the late 2010s). General notes on the study: The full study comprised around 30 monozygotic twin pairs: nine German pairs (four IBD-concordant, five IBD-discordant) and 19 IBD-discordant Danish pairs. Each individual had, on average, about 151 000 unique TCRalpha sequences and 181 000 unique TCRbeta sequences available for analysis. Disease-associated traits were sought mainly through comparisons between IBD patients and their genetically identical healthy co-twins within discordant pairs.

Beyond this particular receptor, the publication reports: Different T cell subtypes could not be distinguished in the analysis. TCRbeta repertoire diversity, by inverse Simpson index, was decreased in IBD patients compared with their healthy co-twins. Compared with healthy twins, IBD patients had fewer clonotypes in common with other individuals, a difference most pronounced in patients showing signs of disease activity. Differing immunosuppressive treatments among patients may have added background noise and inter-individual variability to the repertoires. No single strong signal or clonotype linked to IBD turned up in the results, so the idea that one exists was not supported. Concordant and discordant twins showed no difference in repertoire similarity, possibly because of limited statistical power.

From each donor, a roughly 2.5 ml peripheral blood sample was collected into PAXgene tubes and stored at -80 degrees C. Without T cell sorting, total RNA was isolated from whole blood using the PAXgene blood miRNA kit on an automated QIAcube. Peripheral blood from monozygotic twin pairs who were concordant or discordant for inflammatory bowel disease underwent deep TCRalpha and TCRbeta repertoire profiling using unique molecular barcoding. For every twin pair, smoking habits were documented, and each individual was categorised as a current, former or never smoker. The library was made by 5' RACE. For each TCR library, around 3,800 ng of total RNA was used. cDNA was synthesized with SMARTScribe reverse transcriptase in eight separate reactions per sample. During cDNA synthesis, unique molecular identifiers containing a 6-nucleotide sample barcode were introduced by template switching. Amplification of TCRalpha and TCRbeta cDNA involved two nested PCRs of around 16 and 10 cycles, and each PCR was followed by bead purification. Before amplification, the cDNA was both treated with uracil DNA-glycosylase and purified with the QIAquick PCR purification kit. The second PCR was the step at which Illumina TruSeq-compatible adapters and sample-specific barcodes were added. Library quality and concentration were checked on TapeStation and Qubit, and libraries were pooled at 5 to 6.5 ng each. Sequencing of pooled libraries was carried out on an Illumina HiSeq2500 single-index Rapid Run using 2 x 100 bp reads and custom sequencing primers. As for the authors' bioinformatics: MiGEC version 1.2.6 was used for UMI-based consensus assembly to correct PCR and sequencing errors. MiXCR version 2.1.1 was used for V(D)J alignment, clonotype assembly and CDR3 extraction. Gene usage, clonotype sharing and MAIT/NKT TCR abundance were normalised by analysing the top 1000, 10 000 and 20 000 clonotypes per sample. After downsampling to 27 000 UMIs, diversity was calculated as the inverse Simpson index using the vegan R package. Statistical testing used paired Mann-Whitney U tests on the discordant twin pairs and applied Benjamini-Hochberg correction for multiple testing. After reprocessing by TCRdb, each CDR3 protein sequence is one entry, and no DNA is given. TCRdb's processing, not the study's, gives the V and J calls here. This sample's table contains approximately 210,000 distinct CDR3 sequences. Jointly, the top ten make up roughly 7.7% of the sample.

From the cysteine up to the phenylalanine, the CDR3 has a length of 14 residues. No DNA is listed. The germline V gene specifies SGHDT as CDR1 and YYEEEE as CDR2. This sequence was found in a human donor with ulcerative colitis or Crohn's disease, or a healthy co-twin of an affected twin (not recorded which). Source material: blood. Recombination joined TRBV5-6 with TRBJ1-3. The CDR3 region has the sequence CASSFSPAGNTIYF.